This T cell receptor beta chain was found in a study of identical twins. Overall study results and limits: Memory repertoires lacked the insertion deficit that abundant cord blood beta clonotypes showed.

This clonotype was counted a few times. Its cognate antigen is unknown. TCRdb independently ran MiXCR on the 5' RACE reads; one entry per CDR3 protein. The sample lists 550,000 to 700,000 distinct CDR3 sequences, more than 9% occurring once. Healthy Caucasians supplied all donations. These data also formed part of another study, on yellow fever vaccine responses in identical twins.

Sequenced sample: PBMCs. The receptor was derived from a woman aged 18-29 years in good health.

The CDR3 sequence is CASTDLDQAFF. In DNA, the CDR3 is TGTGCCAGCACCGACTTGGACCAAGCTTTCTTT. The chain joins TRBV6-2 or TRBV6-3 to TRBJ1-1; the D is unclear. Trimming pared 7 bases from V and 9 bases from J, leaving 12 bases between. This CDR3 has 11 residues. Germline V gives CDR1 MNHEY, CDR2 SVGEGT.